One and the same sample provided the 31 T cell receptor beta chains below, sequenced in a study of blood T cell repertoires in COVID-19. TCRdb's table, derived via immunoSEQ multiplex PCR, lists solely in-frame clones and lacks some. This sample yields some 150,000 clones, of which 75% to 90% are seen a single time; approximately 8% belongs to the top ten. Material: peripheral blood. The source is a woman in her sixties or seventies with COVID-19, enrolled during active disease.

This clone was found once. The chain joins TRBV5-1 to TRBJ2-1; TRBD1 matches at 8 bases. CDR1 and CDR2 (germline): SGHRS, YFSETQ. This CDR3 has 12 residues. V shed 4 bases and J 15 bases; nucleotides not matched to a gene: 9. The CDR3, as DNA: TGCGCCAGCAGCCCTGGACAGGGAGTTTGGTTCTTC. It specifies CASSPGQGVWFF.

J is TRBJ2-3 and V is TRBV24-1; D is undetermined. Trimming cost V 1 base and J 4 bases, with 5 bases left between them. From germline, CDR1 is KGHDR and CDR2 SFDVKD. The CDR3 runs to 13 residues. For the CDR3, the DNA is TGTGCCACCAGTGATTTACTTTCAGATACGCAGTATTTT. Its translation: CATSDLLSDTQYF.

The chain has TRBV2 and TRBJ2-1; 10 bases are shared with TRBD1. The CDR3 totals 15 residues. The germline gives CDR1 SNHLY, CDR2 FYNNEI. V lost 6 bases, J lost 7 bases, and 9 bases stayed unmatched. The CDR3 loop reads CASRSGTGVTNEQFF. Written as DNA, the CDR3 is TGTGCCAGCAGATCCGGGACAGGGGTGACAAATGAGCAGTTCTTC.

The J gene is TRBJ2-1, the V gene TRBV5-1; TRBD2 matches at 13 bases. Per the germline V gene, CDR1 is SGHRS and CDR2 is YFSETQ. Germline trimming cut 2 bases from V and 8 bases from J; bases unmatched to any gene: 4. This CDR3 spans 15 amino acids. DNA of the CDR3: TGCGCCAGCAGCTTACTAGCGGGGGGGGAGTATGAGCAGTTCTTC. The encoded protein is CASSLLAGGEYEQFF.

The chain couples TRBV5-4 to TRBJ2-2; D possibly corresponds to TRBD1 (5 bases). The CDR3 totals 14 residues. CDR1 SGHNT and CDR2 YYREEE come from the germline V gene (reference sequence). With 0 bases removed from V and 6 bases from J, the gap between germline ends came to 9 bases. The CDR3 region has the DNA TGTGCCAGCAGCTTGGATCAGGGTCCCGGGGAGCTGTTTTTT. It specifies CASSLDQGPGELFF.

CDR3 nucleotide sequence: TGTGCCAGCAGTTATCCGGGGACAGGGGGAACTGAAGCTTTCTTT. This sequence encodes CASSYPGTGGTEAFF. The V gene is TRBV6-6, the J gene TRBJ1-1; 11 bases agree with TRBD1. Germline CDR1 reads MNHNY; CDR2 reads SVGAGI (reference sequence). Germline trimming cut 3 bases from V and 5 bases from J; bases unmatched to any gene: 5. The CDR3 extends over 15 amino acids.

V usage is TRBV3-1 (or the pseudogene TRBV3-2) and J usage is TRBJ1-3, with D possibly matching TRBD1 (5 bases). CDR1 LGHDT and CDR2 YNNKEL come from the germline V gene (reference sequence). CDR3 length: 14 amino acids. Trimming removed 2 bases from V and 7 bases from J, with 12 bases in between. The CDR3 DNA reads TGTGCCAGCAGCCAACGACAGATTTTCAACACCATATATTTT. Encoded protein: CASSQRQIFNTIYF.

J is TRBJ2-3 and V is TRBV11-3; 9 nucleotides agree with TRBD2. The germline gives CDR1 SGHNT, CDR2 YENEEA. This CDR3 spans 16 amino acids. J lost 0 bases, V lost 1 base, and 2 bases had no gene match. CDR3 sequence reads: CASSLGLAASTDTQYF. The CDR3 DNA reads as TGTGCCAGCAGCTTAGGACTAGCGGCAAGCACAGATACGCAGTATTTT.

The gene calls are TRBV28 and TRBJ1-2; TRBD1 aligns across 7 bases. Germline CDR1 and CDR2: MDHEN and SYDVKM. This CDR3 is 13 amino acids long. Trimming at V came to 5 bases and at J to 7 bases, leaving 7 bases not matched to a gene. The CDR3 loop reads CASSPLGGAGYTF. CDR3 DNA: TGTGCCAGCAGTCCCCTAGGGGGCGCTGGCTACACCTTC.

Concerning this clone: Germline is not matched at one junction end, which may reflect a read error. This chain's CDR3 is CASSLTTGNQETQYF. CDR3 bases: TGTGCCAGCAGCCTTACTACAGGGAACCAGGAGACCCAGTACTTC. This chain joins TRBV3-1 (or the pseudogene TRBV3-2) and TRBJ2-5; tentatively, D is TRBD1 (6 bases). The germline V gene encodes CDR1 LGHDT and CDR2 YNNKEL (reference sequence). The CDR3 spans 15 residues.

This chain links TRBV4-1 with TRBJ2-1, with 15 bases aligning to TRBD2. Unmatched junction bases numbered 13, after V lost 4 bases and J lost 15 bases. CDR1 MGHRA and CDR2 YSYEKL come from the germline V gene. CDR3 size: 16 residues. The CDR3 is CASSPTEGLAGGTSFF. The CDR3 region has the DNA TGCGCCAGCAGCCCGACCGAGGGACTAGCGGGGGGAACCTCGTTCTTC.

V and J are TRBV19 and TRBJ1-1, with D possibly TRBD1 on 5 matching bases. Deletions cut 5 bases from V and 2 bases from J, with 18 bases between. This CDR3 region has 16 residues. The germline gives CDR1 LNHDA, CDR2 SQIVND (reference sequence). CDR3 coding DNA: TGTGCCAGTAGTGCTTACCATAGAAGGGGAAACACTGAAGCTTTCTTT. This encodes CASSAYHRRGNTEAFF.

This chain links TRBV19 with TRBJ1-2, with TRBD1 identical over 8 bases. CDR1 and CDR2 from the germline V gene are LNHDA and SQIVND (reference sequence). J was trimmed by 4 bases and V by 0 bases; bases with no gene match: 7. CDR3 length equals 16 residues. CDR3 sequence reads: CASSIDYWDRIYGYTF. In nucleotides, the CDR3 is TGTGCCAGTAGTATAGACTATTGGGACAGGATCTATGGCTACACCTTC.

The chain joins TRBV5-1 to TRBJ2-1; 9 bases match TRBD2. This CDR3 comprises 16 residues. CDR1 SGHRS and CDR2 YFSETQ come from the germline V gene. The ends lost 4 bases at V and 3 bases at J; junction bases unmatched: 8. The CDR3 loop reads CASSPLGGGDYNEQFF. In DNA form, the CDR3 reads TGCGCCAGCAGCCCCTTGGGCGGGGGGGACTACAATGAGCAGTTCTTC.

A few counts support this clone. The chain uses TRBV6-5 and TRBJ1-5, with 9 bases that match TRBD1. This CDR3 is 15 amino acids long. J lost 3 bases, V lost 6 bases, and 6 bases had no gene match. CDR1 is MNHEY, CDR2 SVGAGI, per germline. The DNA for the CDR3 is TGTGCCAGCAGGCCGGGACAGGGCATCAATCAGCCCCAGCATTTT. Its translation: CASRPGQGINQPQHF.

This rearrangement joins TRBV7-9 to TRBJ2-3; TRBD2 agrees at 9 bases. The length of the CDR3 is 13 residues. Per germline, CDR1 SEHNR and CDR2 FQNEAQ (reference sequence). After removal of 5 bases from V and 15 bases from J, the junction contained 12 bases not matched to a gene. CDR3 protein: CASSPDPGTSPYF. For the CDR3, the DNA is TGTGCCAGCAGCCCGGACCCCGGGACTAGCCCATATTTT.

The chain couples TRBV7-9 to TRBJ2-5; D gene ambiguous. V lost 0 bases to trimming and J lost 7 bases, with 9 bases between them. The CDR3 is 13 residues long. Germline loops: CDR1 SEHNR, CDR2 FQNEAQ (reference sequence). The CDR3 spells CASSLATTGTQYF. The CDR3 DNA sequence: TGTGCCAGCAGCTTAGCTACTACCGGGACCCAGTACTTC.

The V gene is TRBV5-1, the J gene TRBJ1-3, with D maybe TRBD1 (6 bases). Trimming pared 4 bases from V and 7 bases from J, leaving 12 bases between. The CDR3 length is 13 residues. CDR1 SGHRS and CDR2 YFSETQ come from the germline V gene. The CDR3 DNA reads TGCGCCAGCAGCCCCCCTCAGGGGAACACCATATATTTT. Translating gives CASSPPQGNTIYF.

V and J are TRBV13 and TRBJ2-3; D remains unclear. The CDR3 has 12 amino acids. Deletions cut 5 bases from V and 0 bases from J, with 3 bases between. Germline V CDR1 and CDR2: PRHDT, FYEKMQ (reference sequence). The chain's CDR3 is CASSISTDTQYF. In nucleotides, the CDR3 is TGTGCCAGCAGCATAAGCACAGATACGCAGTATTTT. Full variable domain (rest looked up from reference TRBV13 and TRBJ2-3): AAGVIQSPRHLIKEKRETATLKCYPIPRHDTVYWYQQGPGQDPQFLISFYEKMQSDKGSIPDRFSAQQFSDYHSELNMSSLELGDSALYFCASSISTDTQYFGPGTRLTVL.

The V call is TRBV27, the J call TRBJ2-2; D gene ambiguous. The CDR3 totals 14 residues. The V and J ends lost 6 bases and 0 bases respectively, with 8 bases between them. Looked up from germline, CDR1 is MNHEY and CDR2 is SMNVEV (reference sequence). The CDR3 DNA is TGTGCCAGCAGCTACGGGTCGAACACCGGGGAGCTGTTTTTT. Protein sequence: CASSYGSNTGELFF.

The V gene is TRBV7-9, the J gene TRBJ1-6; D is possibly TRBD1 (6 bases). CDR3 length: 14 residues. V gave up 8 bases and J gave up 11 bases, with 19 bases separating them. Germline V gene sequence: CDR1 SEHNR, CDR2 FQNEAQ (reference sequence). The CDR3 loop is CASGSRGGGPPLHF. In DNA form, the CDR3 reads TGTGCCAGCGGGTCACGGGGGGGCGGGCCACCCCTCCACTTT.

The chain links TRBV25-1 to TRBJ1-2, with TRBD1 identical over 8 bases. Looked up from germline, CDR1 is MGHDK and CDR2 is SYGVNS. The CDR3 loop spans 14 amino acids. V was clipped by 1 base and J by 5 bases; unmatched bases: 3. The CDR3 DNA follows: TGTGCCAGCAGTGAATCAGGGGGCGCTTATGGCTACACCTTC. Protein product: CASSESGGAYGYTF.

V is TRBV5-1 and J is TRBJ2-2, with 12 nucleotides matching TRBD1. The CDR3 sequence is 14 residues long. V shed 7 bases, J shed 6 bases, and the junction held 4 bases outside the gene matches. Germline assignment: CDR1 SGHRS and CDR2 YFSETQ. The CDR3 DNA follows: TGCGCCAGCTCGGGACAGGGGGCGTCCGGGGAGCTGTTTTTT. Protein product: CASSGQGASGELFF.

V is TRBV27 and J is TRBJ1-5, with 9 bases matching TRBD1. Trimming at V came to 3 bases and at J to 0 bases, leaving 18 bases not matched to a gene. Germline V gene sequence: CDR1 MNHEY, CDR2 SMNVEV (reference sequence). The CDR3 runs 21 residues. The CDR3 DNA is TGTGCCAGCAGTTTCTTCAATCCCCTCCGGGACAGGGTGCATAGCAATCAGCCCCAGCATTTT. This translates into CASSFFNPLRDRVHSNQPQHF.

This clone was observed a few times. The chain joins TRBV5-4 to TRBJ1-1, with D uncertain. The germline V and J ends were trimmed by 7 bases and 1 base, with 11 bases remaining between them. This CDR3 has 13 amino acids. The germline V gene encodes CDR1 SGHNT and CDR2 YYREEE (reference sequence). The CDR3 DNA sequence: TGTGCCAGCTGGCGACATCGGAACACTGAAGCTTTCTTT. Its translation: CASWRHRNTEAFF.

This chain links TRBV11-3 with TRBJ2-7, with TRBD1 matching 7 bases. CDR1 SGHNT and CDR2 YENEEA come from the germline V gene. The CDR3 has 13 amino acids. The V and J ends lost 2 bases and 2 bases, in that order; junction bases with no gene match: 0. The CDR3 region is CASSLTGAYEQYF. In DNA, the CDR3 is TGTGCCAGCAGCTTAACAGGGGCCTACGAGCAGTACTTC.

The CDR3 DNA sequence: TGTGCCAGCAGCCATAAAGGACTAGTCTACTACACCGGGGAGCTGTTTTTT. Its translation is CASSHKGLVYYTGELFF. The chain couples TRBV14 to TRBJ2-2; 7 positions match TRBD2. V gave up 3 bases and J gave up 3 bases; unmatched junction bases: 10. The CDR3 has 17 amino acids. Germline V CDR1 and CDR2: SGHDN, FVKESK.

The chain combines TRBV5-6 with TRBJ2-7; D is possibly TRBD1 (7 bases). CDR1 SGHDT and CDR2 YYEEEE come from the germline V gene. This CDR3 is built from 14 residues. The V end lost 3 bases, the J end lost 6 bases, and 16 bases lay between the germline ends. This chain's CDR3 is CASSSQGTLSEQYF. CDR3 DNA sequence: TGTGCCAGCAGCTCACAGGGGACTCTGAGCGAGCAGTACTTC.

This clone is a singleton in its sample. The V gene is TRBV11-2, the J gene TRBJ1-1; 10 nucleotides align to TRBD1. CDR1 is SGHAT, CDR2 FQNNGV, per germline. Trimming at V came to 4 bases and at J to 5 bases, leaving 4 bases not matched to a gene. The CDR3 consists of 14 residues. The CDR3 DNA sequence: TGTGCCAGCAGCTCAGGACAGGGGGGGACTGAAGCTTTCTTT. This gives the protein CASSSGQGGTEAFF.

In nucleotides, the CDR3 is TGTGCCAGCCAAAGACAGGGGCCGTACAATGAGCAGTTCTTC. Its protein is CASQRQGPYNEQFF. The chain carries TRBV2 and TRBJ2-1; 8 nucleotides align to TRBD1. After removal of 8 bases from V and 4 bases from J, the junction contained 7 bases not matched to a gene. The CDR3 consists of 14 residues. CDR1 is SNHLY and CDR2 is FYNNEI in the germline V gene. Drawing the rest from reference TRBV2 and TRBJ2-1, the complete variable domain is EPEVTQTPSHQVTQMGQEVILRCVPISNHLYFYWYRQILGQKVEFLVSFYNNEISEKSEIFDDQFSVERPDGSNFTLKIRSTKLEDSAMYFCASQRQGPYNEQFFGPGTRLTVL.

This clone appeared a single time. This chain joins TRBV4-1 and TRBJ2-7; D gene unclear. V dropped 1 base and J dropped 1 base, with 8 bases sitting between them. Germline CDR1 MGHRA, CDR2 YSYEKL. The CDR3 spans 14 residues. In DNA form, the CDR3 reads TGCGCCAGCAGCCAAGTTAGTATTTCCTACGAGCAGTACTTC. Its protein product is CASSQVSISYEQYF.